This T cell receptor beta chain appears in the sequencing data of a study of blood T cell repertoires in COVID-19. Study-level information: Material from acute and convalescent COVID-19 was sourced from the United States, Italy and Spain. Nucleic acid was either cDNA or gDNA, and it came from T cells, B-cell-depleted T cells, or PBMCs.

Generated by immunoSEQ multiplex PCR, the TCRdb table keeps only in-frame clones and is missing some. The sample has some 180,000 clones, around 84% seen once. V was shortened by 4 bases and J by 2 bases, with 19 bases between the two germline ends. The CDR3 runs to 16 residues. The V gene's germline CDR1 is SGHRS and CDR2 YFSETQ. The sequence derives from a human donor in a cohort sampled during active COVID-19. The V and J genes are TRBV5-1 and TRBJ2-7; the D is unclear. Material for sequencing was peripheral blood. CDR3 amino acids: CASSPIYRARTYEQYF. In DNA form, the CDR3 reads TGCGCCAGCAGCCCAATATACAGAGCCCGCACCTACGAGCAGTACTTC.